The source of this TCR beta chain is a study of tissue T cells after allogeneic stem cell transplantation. CDR3 length: 13 amino acids. Germline V gene lookup returns CDR1 SNHLY and CDR2 FYNGKV (reference sequence). V was shortened by 3 bases and J by 0 bases, with 5 bases between the two germline ends. As for this clone: Genes and germline come from the mouse. The read ends 1 residue before the CDR3 terminus; that terminus is restored from the germline J gene.

As for time point: mouse harvest day 7 after allogeneic transplant. Each mouse received 10^7 T-cell-depleted marrow cells plus 10^6 splenic CD5+ T cells by tail vein. TCRdb keeps only in-frame clones here, not all; method: immunoSEQ multiplex PCR. Of more than 6,500 clones in the sample, approximately 49% were seen once. The sequenced material came from gut tissue. V usage is TRBV3 and J usage is TRBJ1-2; D unresolved. The source is a female BALB/c mouse given C57BL/6 T cells with graft-versus-host disease after an allogeneic hematopoietic cell transplant. The DNA read from the CDR3 is TGTGCCAGCAGCTTCACATCAAACTCCGACTACACC. It encodes CASSFTSNSDYT. The whole CDR3 sequence reads CASSFTSNSDYTF. Based on the CDR3 plus reference TRBV3 and TRBJ1-2, the full variable domain is GPKVLQIPSHQIIDMGQMVTLNCDPVSNHLYFYWYKQILGQQMEFLVNFYNGKVMEKSKLFKDQFSVERPDGSYFTLKIQPTALEDSAVYFCASSFTSNSDYTFGSGTRLLVI.